The source of this TCR beta chain is a study of T cells after yellow fever vaccination. TCRdb reprocessed the 5' RACE reads via MiXCR and lists one record per CDR3 protein. Among 510,000 or so distinct CDR3 sequences listed, approximately 21% were seen once. This clonotype was counted a few times. Its cognate antigen is unknown. The CDR3 is 15 amino acids. The germline V gene has CDR1 SGHRS and CDR2 YFSETQ. V lost 4 bases to trimming and J lost 7 bases; unmatched junction nucleotides: 10. Whole-study findings and limits: The study re-detected most primary-vaccination clones after the booster (96% CD4, roughly 88% CD8). A weaker but faster secondary response was observed, peaking on day 5 versus 15.

The J gene is TRBJ2-1, the V gene TRBV5-1, with 8 bases fitting TRBD2. The clonotype originates from a man aged 30-40 years who received the YFV17D yellow fever vaccine. The sequencing here drew on PBMCs, taken 15 days after the yellow fever booster vaccination. CDR3 region: CASSLGLARMNEQFF. The CDR3 DNA is TGCGCCAGCAGCCTCGGACTAGCCCGAATGAATGAGCAGTTCTTC.